This T cell receptor (beta chain) was observed in a study of blood T cell repertoires in COVID-19. Study in general: Samples taken during acute and convalescent COVID-19 were collected in the United States, Italy and Spain. PBMCs, B-cell-depleted T cells, or T cells provided the cDNA or gDNA that made up the material.

Patients at the Seattle site were enrolled during active infection and followed longitudinally. Original data processing: By means of reference gene primer amplification, nucleated cell counts were estimated. Sequenced by immunoSEQ multiplex PCR; TCRdb stores in-frame clones only, minus some. V, J and clone size reflect that table, while D and trimming were determined from the DNA. The sample contains approximately 350,000 clones, more than 70% of which appear only once. Germline V gene sequence: CDR1 SGHRS, CDR2 YFSETQ. The CDR3 length is 15 residues. With 1 base clipped from V and 5 bases from J, the junction kept 8 bases outside the gene matches.

What was sequenced was peripheral blood. The genes are TRBV5-1 and TRBJ1-1, with 7 bases aligning to TRBD1. This receptor was taken from a woman between 65 and 79 years old with COVID-19, enrolled during active disease. The CDR3 sequence is CASSLSQGGRTEAFF. CDR3 nucleotide sequence: TGCGCCAGCAGCTTGTCCCAGGGGGGAAGAACTGAAGCTTTCTTT.